Sequencing of this T cell receptor (beta chain) was carried out in a study of blood T cell repertoires in COVID-19. For the study at large: COVID-19 samples from acute and convalescent phases originated in the United States, Italy and Spain. Sources were T cells, B-cell-depleted T cells, or PBMCs; the material itself was cDNA or gDNA.

In the original analysis: Amplification with reference gene primers provided the estimates of nucleated cell counts. The table came from immunoSEQ multiplex PCR; TCRdb's copy has only in-frame clones and leaves some out. V and J calls and clone size are copied from that table; D and trimming were computed from the DNA. The table shows about 81,000 clones, with 89% occurring only once. V dropped 4 bases and J dropped 5 bases, with 18 bases sitting between them. This CDR3 comprises 15 residues. Germline CDR1 SGHAT, CDR2 FQNNGV. The rearrangement links TRBV11-2 to TRBJ2-7, with D possibly being TRBD1 (6 bases). This receptor was obtained from a man in his 70s with active or convalescent COVID-19. The sequenced material came from peripheral blood. In nucleotides, the CDR3 is TGTGCCAGCAGCTCTAGATGGGGCAGGGGTAACGAGCAGTACTTC. Encoded protein: CASSSRWGRGNEQYF.